The entry below gives a single T cell receptor (beta chain) sequence along with its context. This entry comes from a study of blood T cell repertoires in COVID-19. Study context: Samples came from the United States, Italy and Spain, spanning acute and convalescent COVID-19.

Study processing details: Reference gene primer amplification in the assay estimated nucleated cell counts. Sequencing used immunoSEQ multiplex PCR; TCRdb keeps in-frame clones, though not all of them. Clone size and the V and J calls come from that table; the DNA yielded D and trimming. This sample yields 200,000 to 250,000 clones, of which under 90% are seen a single time; about 6% belongs to the top ten. Trimming took 4 bases from V and 5 from J; bases not matched to a gene: 5. Germline CDR1 is SGHNT and CDR2 is YYREEE (reference sequence). This CDR3 is 13 amino acids long. This TCR was sampled from a man between 60 and 70 years old who had recovered from COVID-19. Sequencing used peripheral blood. The chain recombines TRBV5-4 with TRBJ1-2, with TRBD1 matching over 7 bases. The CDR3 nucleotides read TGTGCCAGCAGCGGGGACAGACCTTATGGCTACACCTTC. Encoded protein: CASSGDRPYGYTF.